These 17 T cell receptor beta chains were all obtained from the same sample, sequenced in a study of a mutant IDH1 vaccine in newly diagnosed glioma. Noted time point: week 23, last vaccination. What each vaccine dose contained was 300 ug of mutant IDH1 20-mer peptide, accompanied by topical imiquimod. Some clones are missing from TCRdb's copy, which holds only in-frame ones; the method was immunoSEQ multiplex PCR. The sample holds around 30,000 clones, more than 75% seen once. Antigen specificity for these receptors is unknown. The starting material was PBMCs, obtained from a glioma patient whose treatment included an IDH1 peptide vaccine. These receptor sequences come from a man aged 40-49 years with glioma.

V gene TRBV2 combines with J gene TRBJ2-3, with D possibly TRBD2 on 6 matching bases. V lost 5 bases, J lost 1 base, and 13 bases lay in between. The CDR3 sequence is 15 residues long. CDR1 is SNHLY, CDR2 FYNNEI, per germline. Here the CDR3 reads CASSTQTSRTDTQYF. Written as DNA, the CDR3 is TGTGCCAGCAGTACACAGACTAGTCGCACAGATACGCAGTATTTT.

The chain links TRBV10-3 to TRBJ2-1; the match to TRBD2 covers 12 bases. V shed 4 bases, J shed 2 bases, and the junction held 9 bases outside the gene matches. This CDR3 spans 18 amino acids. Germline V CDR1 and CDR2: ENHRY, SYGVKD. The CDR3 DNA follows: TGTGCCATCAGTGTAGGGACTAGCGGGCGAAGAGCCTACAATGAGCAGTTCTTC. Translation gives CAISVGTSGRRAYNEQFF.

The chain couples TRBV15 to TRBJ2-2; 9 bases map to TRBD2. J lost 7 bases, V lost 0 bases, and 9 bases had no gene match. The CDR3 runs to 17 residues. Germline V gene lookup returns CDR1 LNHNV and CDR2 YYDKDF (reference sequence). CDR3 DNA sequence: TGTGCCACCAGCAGAGAGGGTAGCGGGGGTGTCCTCGGGGAGCTGTTTTTT. This encodes CATSREGSGGVLGELFF.

V is TRBV6-1 and J is TRBJ2-7; D unresolved. V was trimmed by 7 bases and J by 2 bases, leaving 12 bases between them. In germline, CDR1 is MNHNS, CDR2 SASEGT. This CDR3 is built from 13 residues. The CDR3 loop reads CASNLGSTYEQYF. In nucleotides, the CDR3 is TGTGCCAGCAATCTCGGGTCGACCTACGAGCAGTACTTC.

This clone has only one observation. The V gene is TRBV11-3, the J gene TRBJ1-5; tentative D call: TRBD1 (6 bases). CDR1 SGHNT and CDR2 YENEEA come from the germline V gene. Trimming stripped 3 bases from V and 6 bases from J, with 12 bases between. This CDR3 contains 14 residues. The CDR3 sequence is CASSFYREGQPQHF. The DNA of the CDR3 is TGTGCCAGCAGCTTTTACAGGGAAGGTCAGCCCCAGCATTTT.

The chain has TRBV6-1 and TRBJ2-7, with TRBD2 identical over 7 bases. From germline, CDR1 is MNHNS and CDR2 SASEGT. This CDR3 has 13 residues. Trimming removed 6 bases from V and 6 bases from J; junction bases left unmatched: 8. The CDR3 nucleotides read TGTGCCAGCAGCGAGAGGATAGCGGGCGAGCAGTACGTC. Translation: CASSERIAGEQYV.

This rearrangement joins TRBV7-2 to TRBJ2-5; TRBD2 might be the D (5 bases). The V and J ends lost 4 bases and 4 bases respectively, with 16 bases between them. Germline V gives CDR1 SGHTA, CDR2 FQGNSA. The CDR3 is 15 amino acids. CDR3 nucleotides: TGTGCCAGCAGCTACGGTACCACCCGGGGAGAGACCCAGTACTTC. Its translation: CASSYGTTRGETQYF.

This clone was detected only a few times. The chain recombines TRBV7-2 with TRBJ1-1, with TRBD1 matching over 7 bases. CDR3 length equals 14 residues. CDR1 is SGHTA and CDR2 is FQGNSA in the germline V gene. After removal of 1 base from V and 5 bases from J, the junction contained 4 bases not matched to a gene. This CDR3 is CASSLDRGRTEAFF. The DNA of the CDR3 is TGTGCCAGCAGCTTAGACAGGGGACGGACTGAAGCTTTCTTT.

This clone was observed once. The J gene is TRBJ2-2, the V gene TRBV28; unclear D gene. The CDR3 totals 21 residues. Per the germline V gene, CDR1 is MDHEN and CDR2 is SYDVKM. Trimming shortened V by 5 bases and J by 0 bases, and 28 bases separated the two germline ends. In DNA form, the CDR3 reads TGTGCCAGCAGTCGAAGGTCGGGTCTAGTGCCGGGTTTTGCGAACACCGGGGAGCTGTTTTTT. It encodes CASSRRSGLVPGFANTGELFF.

This chain joins TRBV6-1 and TRBJ2-3, with unresolved D. The V gene lost 3 bases and the J gene lost 2 bases, with 3 bases spanning the gap. The CDR3 spans 12 residues. Germline loops: CDR1 MNHNS, CDR2 SASEGT. CDR3 loop: CASSDYTDTQYF. The DNA for the CDR3 is TGTGCCAGCAGTGATTACACAGATACGCAGTATTTT.

The table lists this clone with a count of one. The chain is built from TRBV2 and TRBJ1-1; D not resolved. Germline V lookup: CDR1 SNHLY, CDR2 FYNNEI. The CDR3 loop spans 13 amino acids. The germline V and J ends were trimmed by 5 bases and 1 base, with 8 bases remaining between them. CDR3 in amino acids: CASSYQQNTEAFF. For the CDR3, the DNA is TGTGCCAGCAGTTATCAACAGAACACTGAAGCTTTCTTT. The full variable domain, with the rest looked up from reference TRBV2 and TRBJ1-1, is EPEVTQTPSHQVTQMGQEVILRCVPISNHLYFYWYRQILGQKVEFLVSFYNNEISEKSEIFDDQFSVERPDGSNFTLKIRSTKLEDSAMYFCASSYQQNTEAFFGQGTRLTVV.

The J gene is TRBJ2-2, the V gene TRBV5-1; 15 bases are a match to TRBD2. The CDR3 has 16 residues. CDR1 and CDR2 (germline): SGHRS, YFSETQ. V dropped 4 bases and J dropped 7; count of bases not matched to a gene: 5. CDR3 region: CASSLGLAGGHGELFF. Written as DNA, the CDR3 is TGCGCCAGCAGCCTGGGACTAGCGGGAGGCCACGGGGAGCTGTTTTTT.

This clone was seen only once. The CDR3 DNA sequence: TGTGCCAGCAGCCGGGAAAATTCACCCCTCCACTTT. Its protein product is CASSRENSPLHF. The chain recombines TRBV7-9 with TRBJ1-6; D gene uncertain. The CDR3 is 12 amino acids. CDR1 is SEHNR, CDR2 FQNEAQ, per germline (reference sequence). V shed 5 bases and J shed 7 bases, with 6 bases lying between them.

This clone was detected only once. V and J are TRBV6-6 and TRBJ2-7; 11 nucleotides agree with TRBD1. J lost 5 bases, V lost 6 bases, and 12 bases had no gene match. The germline gives CDR1 MNHNY, CDR2 SVGAGI (reference sequence). This CDR3 is 16 amino acids long. The CDR3 region has the DNA TGTGCCAGCAGCATGGCCGCTCGGACAGGGGGCAACGAGCAGTACGTC. It specifies CASSMAARTGGNEQYV.

The chain combines TRBV15 with TRBJ2-1, with TRBD2 matching over 7 bases. The germline gives CDR1 LNHNV, CDR2 YYDKDF (reference sequence). Trimming at V came to 0 bases and at J to 6 bases, leaving 8 bases not matched to a gene. This CDR3 has 16 amino acids. As DNA, the CDR3 is TGTGCCACCAGCAGAGACTGGGCTAGCGGAAGCAATGAGCAGTTCTTC. It is translated as CATSRDWASGSNEQFF.

The chain joins TRBV13 to TRBJ2-7, with D possibly TRBD1 on 6 matching bases. The germline CDR1 and CDR2 sequences are PRHDT and FYEKMQ (reference sequence). Trimming removed 4 bases from V and 3 bases from J, with 22 bases in between. The CDR3 spans 17 residues. The CDR3 nucleotides read TGTGCCAGCAGCTCCCGGGACACCGAAACCCCCGACTACGAGCAGTACTTC. Its protein is CASSSRDTETPDYEQYF.

V gene TRBV4-2 combines with J gene TRBJ2-5, with 9 bases identical to TRBD1. The CDR3 covers 17 residues. The V gene end was trimmed by 2 bases and the J gene end by 4 bases; junction bases not matched to a gene: 11. Germline V gives CDR1 LGHNA, CDR2 YNFKEQ. The CDR3 sequence is CASSQKTMGQGLETQYF. The CDR3 coding sequence is TGTGCCAGCAGCCAAAAGACGATGGGACAGGGTTTAGAGACCCAGTACTTC.